These 20 T cell receptor beta chains share one sample of origin, sequenced in a study of blood T cell repertoires in COVID-19. The repertoire was sequenced with immunoSEQ multiplex PCR; TCRdb's copy has only in-frame clones and lacks some. The table has a few hundred thousand clones, roughly 80% seen once; the top ten hold 4.5% to 6%. The sample taken for sequencing was PBMCs or T cells enriched from blood (not recorded which). Every receptor here comes from a man aged 40-49 years who had been exposed to COVID-19.

This clone was seen a single time. The rearrangement joins TRBV5-4 to TRBJ2-7; 8 bases are a match to TRBD1. CDR1 and CDR2 (germline): SGHNT, YYREEE (reference sequence). The CDR3 consists of 14 residues. Losses at the gene ends were 4 bases for V and 1 base for J; bases not matched to a gene: 4. The CDR3 DNA reads as TGTGCCAGCAGCCACCGGGACAGGTCCTACGAGCAGTACTTC. Its protein product is CASSHRDRSYEQYF.

The rearrangement links TRBV6-5 to TRBJ2-2; 8 bases map to TRBD2. The V and J ends lost 2 bases and 7 bases, in that order; junction bases with no gene match: 9. Germline values: CDR1 MNHEY, CDR2 SVGAGI. CDR3 length: 16 residues. CDR3 sequence (DNA): TGTGCCAGCAGTTACGAAGCGGGAGCGACGCGCGGGGAGCTGTTTTTT. Protein sequence: CASSYEAGATRGELFF.

The V and J genes are TRBV11-2 and TRBJ2-1; 10 bases line up with TRBD2. Germline values: CDR1 SGHAT, CDR2 FQNNGV. The CDR3 length is 15 residues. J was trimmed by 4 bases and V by 2 bases; bases with no gene match: 2. The CDR3 bases are TGTGCCAGCAGCTTAACTAGCGGGAATTACAATGAGCAGTTCTTC. It specifies CASSLTSGNYNEQFF.

This chain connects TRBV10-2 to TRBJ1-5, with D tentatively TRBD1 (6 bases). The ends were cut back, 6 bases at V and 7 bases at J, with 16 bases in the middle. Germline assignment: CDR1 WSHSY and CDR2 SAAADI. This CDR3 has 14 residues. The CDR3 DNA reads as TGCGCCAGCAGCTCCGGGGGGCAAGAACAGCCCCAGCATTTT. Translated: CASSSGGQEQPQHF.

This chain links TRBV19 with TRBJ2-2; 9 bases line up with TRBD2. This CDR3 is built from 19 residues. Germline V CDR1 and CDR2: LNHDA, SQIVND (reference sequence). Germline trimming cut 5 bases from V and 0 bases from J; bases unmatched to any gene: 13. The CDR3 nucleotides are TGTGCCAGTAGTTTCCCCCGCGGGGGGGGGAAAACGAACACCGGGGAGCTGTTTTTT. It specifies CASSFPRGGGKTNTGELFF.

The chain combines TRBV7-9 with TRBJ1-5, with a weak D call TRBD1 (6 bases). The CDR3 length is 13 residues. Trimming took 5 bases from V and 7 from J, leaving 12 bases between them. CDR1 is SEHNR, CDR2 FQNEAQ, per germline (reference sequence). The CDR3 reads CASSTQGNQPQHF. CDR3 in DNA: TGTGCCAGCAGCACTCAGGGGAACCAGCCCCAGCATTTT.

J is TRBJ2-7 and V is TRBV6-5; 7 bases match TRBD1. Germline CDR1 MNHEY, CDR2 SVGAGI. After removal of 5 bases from V and 2 bases from J, the junction contained 6 bases not matched to a gene. The CDR3 contains 14 residues. The CDR3 sequence is CASSRQGVTYEQYF. In DNA, the CDR3 is TGTGCCAGCAGTCGACAGGGTGTAACCTACGAGCAGTACTTC.

The chain employs TRBV3-1 (or the pseudogene TRBV3-2) and TRBJ2-4, with D possibly TRBD2 on 6 matching bases. CDR1 LGHDT and CDR2 YNNKEL come from the germline V gene (reference sequence). Deletions cut 0 bases from V and 7 bases from J, with 19 bases between. The CDR3 totals 17 residues. CDR3 bases: TGTGCCAGCAGCCAAGAAGGGTCGGGGGATAGAAGGAACATTCAGTACTTC. Protein: CASSQEGSGDRRNIQYF.

V and J are TRBV7-9 and TRBJ1-2; a weak D match, TRBD1 (5 bases). Germline V gives CDR1 SEHNR, CDR2 FQNEAQ (reference sequence). With 5 bases removed from V and 4 bases from J, the gap between germline ends came to 20 bases. The CDR3 has 16 residues. The CDR3 DNA is TGTGCCAGCAGCCTGAGACCAGGGCCTACTCTCTATGGCTACACCTTC. It encodes CASSLRPGPTLYGYTF.

The J gene is TRBJ2-7, the V gene TRBV19; 7 nucleotides agree with TRBD2. Trimming at V came to 5 bases and at J to 7 bases, leaving 11 bases not matched to a gene. This CDR3 contains 14 residues. From germline, CDR1 is LNHDA and CDR2 SQIVND (reference sequence). The CDR3 DNA follows: TGTGCCAGTAGTTCTAGGGCCCCCGGGAGGGAGCAGTACTTC. It encodes CASSSRAPGREQYF.

For the CDR3, the DNA is TGCAGCGTTGATCAGAGTGCGGATGAGCAGTTCTTC. Translated: CSVDQSADEQFF. The chain links TRBV29-1 to TRBJ2-1; D not certain. This CDR3 region has 12 residues. V dropped 3 bases and J dropped 8 bases, with 11 bases sitting between them. The germline gives CDR1 SQVTM, CDR2 ANQGSEA.

The chain recombines TRBV9 with TRBJ2-1; TRBD2 aligns across 11 bases. V dropped 2 bases and J dropped 0; count of bases not matched to a gene: 10. CDR3 length equals 19 residues. Germline-derived CDR1 and CDR2 are SGDLS and YYNGEE. The CDR3 bases are TGTGCCAGCAGCGTCACCGGGACTAGCGGTAATCCCTCCTACAATGAGCAGTTCTTC. Protein: CASSVTGTSGNPSYNEQFF. The full variable domain, in which reference TRBV9 and TRBJ2-1 provide the parts outside the CDR3, is DSGVTQTPKHLITATGQRVTLRCSPRSGDLSVYWYQQSLDQGLQFLIQYYNGEERAKGNILERFSAQQFPDLHSELNLSSLELGDSALYFCASSVTGTSGNPSYNEQFFGPGTRLTVL.

The chain combines TRBV14 with TRBJ2-7, with 9 nucleotides matching TRBD2. The CDR3 covers 17 residues. The germline V gene encodes CDR1 SGHDN and CDR2 FVKESK. The V and J ends lost 1 base and 1 base, in that order; junction bases with no gene match: 8. The chain's CDR3 is CASSQVGAGGRSYEQYF. In DNA form, the CDR3 reads TGTGCCAGCAGCCAAGTAGGTGCGGGAGGGAGGTCCTACGAGCAGTACTTC. Full variable domain (remainder filled in from reference TRBV14 and TRBJ2-7): EAGVTQFPSHSVIEKGQTVTLRCDPISGHDNLYWYRRVMGKEIKFLLHFVKESKQDESGMPNNRFLAERTGGTYSTLKVQPAELEDSGVYFCASSQVGAGGRSYEQYFGPGTRLTVT.

This clone has only a few counts. The V and J genes are TRBV7-3 and TRBJ1-2; possibly TRBD1 for D (5 bases). Germline V gives CDR1 SGHTA, CDR2 FQGTGA. V lost 2 bases to trimming and J lost 7 bases, with 11 bases between them. The CDR3 consists of 13 residues. CDR3 amino acids: CASSLPAGLGYTF. CDR3 coding DNA: TGTGCCAGCAGCTTACCCGCGGGACTTGGCTACACCTTC.

This chain joins TRBV14 and TRBJ1-2; D unclear. Germline V gene sequence: CDR1 SGHDN, CDR2 FVKESK. V was shortened by 4 bases and J by 6 bases, with 18 bases between the two germline ends. This CDR3 contains 15 residues. The CDR3 reads CASSLATPVGHGYTF. In DNA, the CDR3 is TGTGCCAGCAGCCTCGCGACGCCGGTTGGGCATGGCTACACCTTC.

The chain is built from TRBV19 and TRBJ1-2; D may be TRBD1 (6 bases). Deletions cut 6 bases from V and 0 bases from J, with 14 bases between. Germline V gene data show CDR1 as LNHDA and CDR2 as SQIVND (reference sequence). CDR3 length: 15 amino acids. In DNA form, the CDR3 reads TGTGCCAGTAGCCTCACAGGGAATGCTAACTATGGCTACACCTTC. This encodes CASSLTGNANYGYTF.

The rearrangement uses TRBV14 and TRBJ2-7; D is uncertain. V was pared by 3 bases and J by 4 bases, with 10 bases between. Germline assignment: CDR1 SGHDN and CDR2 FVKESK. The CDR3 loop spans 13 amino acids. CDR3 DNA sequence: TGTGCCAGCAGCCATCTGTCGCGATACGAGCAGTACTTC. Residues: CASSHLSRYEQYF.

The gene calls are TRBV27 and TRBJ2-3; a possible D gene is TRBD2 (5 bases). The V end lost 5 bases, the J end lost 3 bases, and 15 bases lay between the germline ends. This CDR3 contains 15 residues. The V gene's germline CDR1 is MNHEY and CDR2 SMNVEV (reference sequence). CDR3 loop: CASSPPLGVTDTQYF. CDR3 DNA: TGTGCCAGCAGTCCTCCTTTGGGAGTAACAGATACGCAGTATTTT.

The chain couples TRBV3-1 (or the pseudogene TRBV3-2) to TRBJ1-3; D might be TRBD1 (5 bases). This CDR3 is 15 amino acids long. The V and J ends lost 0 bases and 4 bases respectively, with 10 bases between them. Germline values: CDR1 LGHDT, CDR2 YNNKEL (reference sequence). This CDR3 reads CASSQEGARGNTIYF. Here the CDR3 DNA reads TGTGCCAGCAGCCAAGAAGGGGCTCGGGGAAACACCATATATTTT.

V and J are TRBV3-1 (or the pseudogene TRBV3-2) and TRBJ1-1; weak D call: TRBD1 (5 bases). The V and J ends lost 4 bases and 4 bases respectively, with 13 bases between them. This CDR3 region has 14 residues. Germline CDR1 and CDR2: LGHDT and YNNKEL (reference sequence). CDR3 DNA: TGTGCCAGCAGCCTAAGCGGGGGTCTCACTGAAGCTTTCTTT. Translation: CASSLSGGLTEAFF.